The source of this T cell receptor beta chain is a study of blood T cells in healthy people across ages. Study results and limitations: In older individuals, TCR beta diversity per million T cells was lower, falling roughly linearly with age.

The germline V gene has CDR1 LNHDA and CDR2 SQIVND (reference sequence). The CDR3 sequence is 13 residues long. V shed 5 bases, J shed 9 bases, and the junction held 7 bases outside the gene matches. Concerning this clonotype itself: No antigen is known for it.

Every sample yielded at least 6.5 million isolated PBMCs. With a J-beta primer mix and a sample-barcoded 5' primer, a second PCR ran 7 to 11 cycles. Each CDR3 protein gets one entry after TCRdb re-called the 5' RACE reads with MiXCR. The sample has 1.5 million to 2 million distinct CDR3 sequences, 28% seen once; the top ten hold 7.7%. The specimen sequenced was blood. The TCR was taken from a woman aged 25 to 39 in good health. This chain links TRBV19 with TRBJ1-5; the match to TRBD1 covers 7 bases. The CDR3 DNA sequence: TGTGCCAGTAGTTCAGGGGGTGAGAGGCCCCAGCATTTT. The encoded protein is CASSSGGERPQHF.